This T cell receptor (beta chain) appears in the sequencing data of a study of T cells after yellow fever vaccination. General study findings and limits: Few clonotypes appeared in both CD4 and CD8 compartments.

This clonotype was counted only a few times. The antigen is unknown. From the 5' RACE reads, TCRdb called clonotypes with MiXCR, one entry per CDR3 protein. Here the sample spans more than 95,000 distinct CDR3 sequences, roughly 15% being singletons. V lost 6 bases, J lost 8 bases, and 14 bases lay in between. There are 13 residues in the CDR3. The rearrangement joins TRBV12-3 or TRBV12-4 to TRBJ1-5, with D possibly matching TRBD1 (6 bases). This TCR was sampled from a man younger than 30 who received the YFV17D yellow fever vaccine. The starting material was CD8+ T cells sorted from PBMCs, obtained 5 days after the yellow fever booster vaccination. CDR3 nucleotides: TGTGCCAGCAGACCAGACAGGTCCGAGCCCCAGCATTTT. Its translation: CASRPDRSEPQHF.